The sequence of this T cell receptor (beta chain) was determined in a study of cytomegalovirus exposure and HLA in healthy donors. Profiling relied on immunoSEQ multiplex PCR, and the TCRdb table lists in-frame clones only, not all of them. The data hold about 130,000 clones, with approximately 84% observed a single time. V shed 1 base and J 0 bases; nucleotides not matched to a gene: 6. Per the germline V gene, CDR1 is SGHRS and CDR2 is YFSETQ. The CDR3 runs to 16 residues. The rearrangement joins TRBV5-1 to TRBJ2-7, with TRBD1 matching 8 bases. The sequenced material came from PBMCs. This receptor was taken from a man aged 30 to 45 in good health and CMV-seropositive. The CDR3 sequence: CASSLLPGQVSYEQYF. In DNA form, the CDR3 reads TGCGCCAGCAGCTTGCTTCCGGGACAGGTCTCCTACGAGCAGTACTTC. The whole variable domain, filled in from reference TRBV5-1 and TRBJ2-7, reads KAGVTQTPRYLIKTRGQQVTLSCSPISGHRSVSWYQQTPGQGLQFLFEYFSETQRNKGNFPGRFSGRQFSNSRSEMNVSTLELGDSALYLCASSLLPGQVSYEQYFGPGTRLTVT.